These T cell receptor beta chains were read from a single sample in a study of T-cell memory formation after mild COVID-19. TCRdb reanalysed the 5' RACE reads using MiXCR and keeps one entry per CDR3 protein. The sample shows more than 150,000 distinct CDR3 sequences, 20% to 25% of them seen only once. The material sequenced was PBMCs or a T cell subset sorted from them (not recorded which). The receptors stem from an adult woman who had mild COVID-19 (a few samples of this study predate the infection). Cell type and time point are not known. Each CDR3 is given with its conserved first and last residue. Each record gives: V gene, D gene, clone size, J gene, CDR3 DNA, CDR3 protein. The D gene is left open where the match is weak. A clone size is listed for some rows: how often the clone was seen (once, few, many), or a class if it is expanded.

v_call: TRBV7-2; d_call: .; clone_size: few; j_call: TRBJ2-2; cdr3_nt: TGTGCCAGCAGCTTAGACTCGAACACCGGGGAGCTGTTTTTT; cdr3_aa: CASSLDSNTGELFF
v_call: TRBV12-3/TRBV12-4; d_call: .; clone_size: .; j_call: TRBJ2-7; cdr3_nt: TGTGCCAGCAGTATTAGCGGCGAGCAGTACTTC; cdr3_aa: CASSISGEQYF
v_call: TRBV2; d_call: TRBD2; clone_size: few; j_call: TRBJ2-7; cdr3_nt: TGTGCCAGCAGGGACTCGGGACTATCCTACGAGCAGTACTTC; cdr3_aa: CASRDSGLSYEQYF
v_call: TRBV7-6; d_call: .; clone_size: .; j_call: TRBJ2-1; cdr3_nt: TGTGCCAGCAGCTTAGATTTTGGCAATTTGGATGAGCAGTTCTTC; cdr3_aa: CASSLDFGNLDEQFF
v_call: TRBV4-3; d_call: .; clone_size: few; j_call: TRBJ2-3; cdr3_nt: TGCGCCAGCAGCCAAGATCGGGCTAGCACAGATACGCAGTATTTT; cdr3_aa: CASSQDRASTDTQYF
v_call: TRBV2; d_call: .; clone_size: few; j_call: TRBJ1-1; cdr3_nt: TGTGCCAGCAGTTCCAGTCCCATGAACACTGAAGCTTTATTT; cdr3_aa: CASSSSPMNTEALF
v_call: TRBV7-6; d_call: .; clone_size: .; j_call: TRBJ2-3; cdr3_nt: TGTGCCAGCAGCTTAGGGGACTTCCACCTCGCAGATACGCAGTATTTT; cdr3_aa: CASSLGDFHLADTQYF
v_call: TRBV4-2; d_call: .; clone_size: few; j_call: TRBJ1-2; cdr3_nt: TGTGCCAGCACTTTACACGGCGCGCCAGGCTATGGCTACACCTTC; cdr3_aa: CASTLHGAPGYGYTF
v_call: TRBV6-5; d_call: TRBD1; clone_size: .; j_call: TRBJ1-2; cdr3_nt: TGTGCCAGCAGTTACTCGATCCTTGACAGGGCGAAAAATTATGGCTACACCTTC; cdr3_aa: CASSYSILDRAKNYGYTF
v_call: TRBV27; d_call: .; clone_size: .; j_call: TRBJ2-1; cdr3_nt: TGTGCCAGCAGCCTCCTGAGTGGCTACAATGAGCAGTTCTTC; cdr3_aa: CASSLLSGYNEQFF
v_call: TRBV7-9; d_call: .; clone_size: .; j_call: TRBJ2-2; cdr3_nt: TGTGCCAGCAGCGAGTCCGTCCGAGCGGAGTACACCGGGGAGCTGTTTTTT; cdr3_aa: CASSESVRAEYTGELFF
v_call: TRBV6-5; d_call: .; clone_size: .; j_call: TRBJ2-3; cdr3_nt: TGTGCCAGCAGTGACTCCCAAGAAGCCTCGTTCACAGATACGCAGTATTTT; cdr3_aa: CASSDSQEASFTDTQYF
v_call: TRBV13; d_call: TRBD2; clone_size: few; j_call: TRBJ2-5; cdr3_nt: TGTGCCAGCAGTCGGGCCCTGGCGGGAGGTTGGGAGACCCAGTACTTC; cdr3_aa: CASSRALAGGWETQYF
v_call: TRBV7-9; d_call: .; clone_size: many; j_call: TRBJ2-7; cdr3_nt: TGTGCCAGCAGCTTAGGAACCTACGAGCAGTACTTC; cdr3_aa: CASSLGTYEQYF
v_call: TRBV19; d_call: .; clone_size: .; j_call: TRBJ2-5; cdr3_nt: TGTGCCAGTAGTTTCTCCGGGACGGAAAAAGAGACCCAGTACTTC; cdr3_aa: CASSFSGTEKETQYF
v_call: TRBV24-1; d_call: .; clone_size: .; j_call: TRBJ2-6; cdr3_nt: TGTGCCACCAGTGATTCTGCGGGGCCCTCTGGGGCCAACGTCCTGACTTTC; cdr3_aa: CATSDSAGPSGANVLTF
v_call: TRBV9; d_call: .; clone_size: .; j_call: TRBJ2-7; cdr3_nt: TGTGCCAGTGGGCGTCCCTACGAGCAGTACTTC; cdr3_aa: CASGRPYEQYF
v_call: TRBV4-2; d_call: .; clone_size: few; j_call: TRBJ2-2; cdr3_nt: TGTGCCAGCAGCCAAAGGTCGGGAGACGGAAATCCCGGGGAGCTGTTTTTT; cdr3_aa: CASSQRSGDGNPGELFF
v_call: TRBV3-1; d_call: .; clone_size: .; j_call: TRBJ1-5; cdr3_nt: TGTGCCAGCAGCCAAGATGAAGGTACCGATCAGCCCCAGCATTTT; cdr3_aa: CASSQDEGTDQPQHF
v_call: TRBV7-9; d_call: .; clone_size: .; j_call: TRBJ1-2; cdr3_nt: TGTGCCAGCAGCAACCGGGACACAACTAACTATGGCTACACCTTC; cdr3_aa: CASSNRDTTNYGYTF
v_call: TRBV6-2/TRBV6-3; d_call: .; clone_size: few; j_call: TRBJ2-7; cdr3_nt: TGTGCCAGCAGTACGACAAAATACTACGAGCAGTACTTC; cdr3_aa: CASSTTKYYEQYF
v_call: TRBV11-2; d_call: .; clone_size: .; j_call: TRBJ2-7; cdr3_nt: TGTGCCAGCAGCGTTGTACCCTCCGAGCAGTACTTC; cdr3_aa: CASSVVPSEQYF
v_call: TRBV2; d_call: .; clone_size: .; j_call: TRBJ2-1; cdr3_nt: TGTGCCATTACACAGAACTCCTACAATGAGCAGTTCTTC; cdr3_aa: CAITQNSYNEQFF
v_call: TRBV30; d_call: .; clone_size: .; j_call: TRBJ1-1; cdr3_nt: TGTGCCTGGGGATTGACAGAGGTCACTGAAGCTTTCTTT; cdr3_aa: CAWGLTEVTEAFF
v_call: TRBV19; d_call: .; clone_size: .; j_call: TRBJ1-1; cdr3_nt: TGTGCCAGTAACCCCGGAGGGAACACTGAAGCTTTCTTT; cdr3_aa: CASNPGGNTEAFF
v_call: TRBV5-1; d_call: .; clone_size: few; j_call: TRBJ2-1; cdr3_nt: TGCGCCAGCAGCTTGGTTATGAATGAGCAGTTCTTC; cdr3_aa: CASSLVMNEQFF
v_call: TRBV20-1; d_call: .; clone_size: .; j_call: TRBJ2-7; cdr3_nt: TGCAGTGCTAGTCACGGCGGGGGCCGAGGCTACGAGCAGTACTTC; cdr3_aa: CSASHGGGRGYEQYF
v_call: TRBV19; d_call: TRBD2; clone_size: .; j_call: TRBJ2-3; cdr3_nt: TGTGCCAGTAGTATAGCGGCTAGCGGATTAACTAGCACAGATACGCAGTATTTT; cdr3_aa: CASSIAASGLTSTDTQYF
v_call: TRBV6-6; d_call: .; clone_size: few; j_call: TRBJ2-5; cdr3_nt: TGTGCCAGCAGTTACGTAGCGGAAGAGACCCAGTACTTC; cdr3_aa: CASSYVAEETQYF
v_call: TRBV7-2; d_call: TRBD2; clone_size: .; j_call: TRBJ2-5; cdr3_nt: TGTGCCAGCAGCCCTCTAGCGGGGACCCGGGAGACCCAGTACTTC; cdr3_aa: CASSPLAGTRETQYF
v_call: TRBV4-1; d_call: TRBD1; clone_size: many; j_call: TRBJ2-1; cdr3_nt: TGCGCCAGCAGCTTCGGGACAGGCTCCTACAATGAGCAGTTCTTC; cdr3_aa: CASSFGTGSYNEQFF
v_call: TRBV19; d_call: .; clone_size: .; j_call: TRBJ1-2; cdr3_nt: TGTGCCAGTAGTAACGGTGCCTATGGCTACACCTTC; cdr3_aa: CASSNGAYGYTF
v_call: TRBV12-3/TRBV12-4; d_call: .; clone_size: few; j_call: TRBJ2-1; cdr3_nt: TGTGCCAGCAGTTTGTATGGATATGAGCAGTTCTTC; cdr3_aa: CASSLYGYEQFF
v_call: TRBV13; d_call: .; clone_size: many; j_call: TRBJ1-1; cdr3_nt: TGTGCCAGCAGCTTAGGCCTGGGGCTCAAGGGGACTGAAGCTTTCTTT; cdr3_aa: CASSLGLGLKGTEAFF
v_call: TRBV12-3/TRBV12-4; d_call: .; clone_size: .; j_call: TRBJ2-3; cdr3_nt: TGTGCCAGCAGTTTTGATTTCCCAGATACGCAGTATTTT; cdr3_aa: CASSFDFPDTQYF
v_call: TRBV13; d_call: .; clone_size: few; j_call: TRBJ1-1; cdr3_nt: TGTGCCAGCAGTATAGGGGTAACTGAAGCTTTCTTT; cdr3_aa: CASSIGVTEAFF
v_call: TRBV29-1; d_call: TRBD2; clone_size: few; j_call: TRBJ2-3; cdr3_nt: TGCAGCGTTGAGGCGGCGGGGGGCACTCCTTCTAGCACAGATACGCAGTATTTT; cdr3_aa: CSVEAAGGTPSSTDTQYF
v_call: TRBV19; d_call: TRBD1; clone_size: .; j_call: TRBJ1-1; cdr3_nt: TGTGCCAGTAGTATAAGCGAAAGGGGGCAAGCTTTCTTT; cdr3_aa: CASSISERGQAFF
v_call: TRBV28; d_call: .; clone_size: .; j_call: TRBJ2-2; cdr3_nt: TGTGCCAGCAGTCCGTCTCAACCGGGACTGAGCGGGGAGCTGTTTTTT; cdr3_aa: CASSPSQPGLSGELFF
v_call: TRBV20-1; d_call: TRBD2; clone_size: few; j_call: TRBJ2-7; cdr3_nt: TGCAGTGCCGCTAGCGGGAGCTCCTACGAGCAGTACTTC; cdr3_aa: CSAASGSSYEQYF
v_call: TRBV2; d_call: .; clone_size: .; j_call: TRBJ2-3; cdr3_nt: TGTGCCAGCAGTGAACCCGATGCGCAGTATTTT; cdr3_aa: CASSEPDAQYF
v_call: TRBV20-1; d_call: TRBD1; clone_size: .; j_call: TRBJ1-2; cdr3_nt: TGCAGTCTTAGTCCGGGACAGTCTAACTATGGCTACACCTTC; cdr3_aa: CSLSPGQSNYGYTF